The 30 T cell receptor beta chains in this list originate from one sample, sequenced in a study of T cells in tuberculosis. The time point is: new active TB diagnosis, blood taken before or within 7 days of starting treatment. Sequenced by immunoSEQ multiplex PCR; TCRdb stores in-frame clones only, minus some. The sample holds 47,000 or so clones, 90% to 95% seen once. Sequencing was performed on PBMCs, taken at tuberculosis diagnosis. The receptor source for this set is an adult with tuberculosis.

The J gene is TRBJ1-1, the V gene TRBV18; D unresolved. V lost 0 bases and J 4 bases, leaving 12 bases between the germline ends. The CDR3 is made up of 15 amino acids. CDR1 and CDR2 from the germline V gene are KGHSH and LQKENI. CDR3 amino acids: CASSPPATLSTEAFF. The CDR3 DNA follows: TGTGCCAGCTCACCACCTGCGACTCTGAGCACTGAAGCTTTCTTT.

The chain joins TRBV28 to TRBJ2-1; D may be TRBD2 (5 bases). The germline V gene has CDR1 MDHEN and CDR2 SYDVKM. V was shortened by 4 bases and J by 1 base, with 11 bases between the two germline ends. The CDR3 contains 15 residues. The DNA of the CDR3 is TGTGCCAGCAGTTCAAGCGGCGGGTCCTACAATGAGCAGTTCTTC. It yields the protein CASSSSGGSYNEQFF.

This chain uses TRBV7-8 with TRBJ2-5, with 10 bases lining up with TRBD1. CDR3 size: 14 residues. Trimming at V came to 2 bases and at J to 5 bases, leaving 2 bases not matched to a gene. CDR1 and CDR2 from the germline V gene are SGHVS and FQNEAQ. The CDR3 region is CASSLPGQGETQYF. The CDR3 DNA sequence: TGTGCCAGCAGCTTACCGGGACAGGGGGAGACCCAGTACTTC.

The chain uses TRBV10-3 and TRBJ2-1; 12 bases match TRBD2. The germline V gene encodes CDR1 ENHRY and CDR2 SYGVKD. This CDR3 contains 15 residues. After removal of 6 bases from V and 6 bases from J, the junction contained 6 bases not matched to a gene. This chain's CDR3 is CAISGASGRANEQFF. The CDR3 DNA follows: TGTGCCATCAGCGGCGCTAGCGGGAGGGCCAATGAGCAGTTCTTC.

The J gene is TRBJ2-3, the V gene TRBV7-9, with a weak D call TRBD1 (5 bases). CDR3 length: 17 amino acids. The germline CDR1 and CDR2 sequences are SEHNR and FQNEAQ (reference sequence). V lost 6 bases to trimming and J lost 2 bases, with 21 bases between them. CDR3 in DNA: TGTGCCAGCAGTTCTCTAAGGCAGGGTTACCCCACAGATACGCAGTATTTT. Residues: CASSSLRQGYPTDTQYF.

This CDR3 reads CAWSVGNRGLVYGYTF. In DNA form, the CDR3 reads TGTGCCTGGAGTGTGGGCAACAGGGGGTTGGTCTATGGCTACACCTTC. The rearrangement joins TRBV30 to TRBJ1-2; TRBD1 matches at 8 bases. CDR3 length: 16 residues. V trimming: 0 bases; J trimming: 4 bases; junction bases outside the gene matches: 10. Germline CDR1 reads GTSNPN; CDR2 reads SVGIG (reference sequence). Together with reference TRBV30 and TRBJ1-2, the CDR3 gives the full variable domain: SQTIHQWPATLVQPVGSPLSLECTVEGTSNPNLYWYRQAAGRGLQLLFYSVGIGQISSEVPQNLSASRPQDRQFILSSKKLLLSDSGFYLCAWSVGNRGLVYGYTFGSGTRLTVV.

The rearrangement joins TRBV12-5 to TRBJ2-1, with D perhaps matching TRBD2 (6 bases). The CDR3 runs 15 residues. Germline CDR1 is LGHNT and CDR2 is FRNRAP. Trimming took 0 bases from V and 7 from J, leaving 13 bases between them. CDR3 protein: CASGLVPGLTNEQFF. DNA of the CDR3: TGTGCTAGTGGTTTGGTACCGGGACTGACGAATGAGCAGTTCTTC.

This chain connects TRBV9 to TRBJ2-7; D is possibly TRBD1 (6 bases). Trimming removed 0 bases from V and 6 bases from J, with 10 bases in between. Germline V gene data show CDR1 as SGDLS and CDR2 as YYNGEE. This CDR3 region has 13 residues. The CDR3 here is CASSVAGRGEQYF. As DNA, the CDR3 is TGTGCCAGCAGCGTAGCGGGCAGGGGCGAGCAGTACTTC. Using reference TRBV9 and TRBJ2-7 for the parts outside the CDR3, the full variable domain is DSGVTQTPKHLITATGQRVTLRCSPRSGDLSVYWYQQSLDQGLQFLIQYYNGEERAKGNILERFSAQQFPDLHSELNLSSLELGDSALYFCASSVAGRGEQYFGPGTRLTVT.

This sequence joins TRBV10-3 and TRBJ2-7, with D perhaps TRBD1 (7 bases). The CDR3 contains 18 residues. V was cut by 6 bases and J by 3 bases, with 27 bases left in between. Germline V CDR1 and CDR2: ENHRY, SYGVKD. CDR3 nucleotides: TGTGCCATCAGCAAGGGACAGCCACTTCTAGCGCGAGGCTACGAGCAGTACTTC. It encodes CAISKGQPLLARGYEQYF.

The rearrangement uses TRBV19 and TRBJ1-2; D gene unclear. The germline V gene encodes CDR1 LNHDA and CDR2 SQIVND (reference sequence). Between the trimmed V and J ends, which lost 0 bases and 7 bases, there was a span of 9 bases. This CDR3 is built from 13 residues. DNA for the CDR3: TGTGCCAGTAGTATAGAACCCCTAAGTGGCTACACCTTC. Its translation is CASSIEPLSGYTF.

The V gene is TRBV6-5, the J gene TRBJ1-1; D not resolved. The CDR3 covers 12 residues. The germline gives CDR1 MNHEY, CDR2 SVGAGI. Trimming took 4 bases from V and 5 from J, leaving 8 bases between them. The CDR3 reads CASSLYETEAFF. CDR3 nucleotide sequence: TGTGCCAGCAGTTTGTATGAGACTGAAGCTTTCTTT.

The chain uses TRBV5-1 and TRBJ2-5; 10 nucleotides line up with TRBD1. The CDR3 is 13 residues long. V lost 7 bases, J lost 4 bases, and 4 bases stayed unmatched. Germline CDR1 and CDR2: SGHRS and YFSETQ. In DNA, the CDR3 is TGCGCCAGCGACAGGGGGCGCGGAGAGACCCAGTACTTC. It codes for CASDRGRGETQYF.

The rearrangement joins TRBV7-6 to TRBJ2-2; 9 bases fit TRBD2. The germline gives CDR1 SGHVS, CDR2 FNYEAQ. The CDR3 runs 14 residues. V lost 5 bases to trimming and J lost 4 bases; unmatched junction nucleotides: 2. CDR3 nucleotide sequence: TGTGCCAGCAGCCTTAGCGGGGGCACCGGGGAGCTGTTTTTT. Protein product: CASSLSGGTGELFF.

CDR3 amino acids: CASSLQGLPTNEKLFF. The CDR3 coding sequence is TGCGCCAGCAGCTTACAGGGGCTTCCGACTAATGAAAAACTGTTTTTT. This chain joins TRBV5-1 and TRBJ1-4; 7 nucleotides match TRBD1. The V and J ends lost 2 bases and 2 bases, in that order; junction bases with no gene match: 6. Germline values: CDR1 SGHRS, CDR2 YFSETQ. The CDR3 runs 16 residues.

V usage is TRBV2 and J usage is TRBJ1-1; 7 nucleotides agree with TRBD1. Looked up from germline, CDR1 is SNHLY and CDR2 is FYNNEI. The CDR3 sequence is 15 residues long. V trimming: 6 bases; J trimming: 8 bases; junction bases outside the gene matches: 15. The chain's CDR3 is CASRGMTGSGVEAFF. DNA for the CDR3: TGTGCCAGCAGGGGAATGACAGGGTCCGGGGTGGAAGCTTTCTTT.

The J gene is TRBJ2-7, the V gene TRBV28; TRBD2 matches 12 bases. CDR1 MDHEN and CDR2 SYDVKM come from the germline V gene. This CDR3 has 15 residues. J was trimmed by 5 bases and V by 6 bases; bases with no gene match: 8. CDR3 coding DNA: TGTGCCAGCAGCTCACTAGCGGGAGGACGGAACGAGCAGTACTTC. Protein: CASSSLAGGRNEQYF.

The J gene is TRBJ2-1, the V gene TRBV28; 7 positions match TRBD1. Germline V gene lookup returns CDR1 MDHEN and CDR2 SYDVKM. J gave up 7 bases and V 3 bases, and 3 bases lay outside the gene matches. The CDR3 covers 13 residues. The CDR3 reads CASSFRRGNEQFF. CDR3 DNA sequence: TGTGCCAGCAGTTTTCGCAGGGGGAATGAGCAGTTCTTC.

Only a few counts were recorded for this clone. V and J are TRBV7-8 and TRBJ1-1; no reliable D call. The CDR3 has 14 residues. The germline V gene has CDR1 SGHVS and CDR2 FQNEAQ. The V end was cut by 2 bases, the J end by 0 bases, with 7 bases between. CDR3 protein: CASSLRHMNTEAFF. The CDR3 DNA reads TGTGCCAGCAGCTTAAGACATATGAACACTGAAGCTTTCTTT.

The chain carries TRBV9 and TRBJ1-1; D might be TRBD1 (5 bases). The CDR3 sequence is 15 residues long. V gave up 0 bases and J gave up 5 bases, with 14 bases separating them. Germline loops: CDR1 SGDLS, CDR2 YYNGEE. The CDR3 is CASSVDPGKRTEAFF. The CDR3 nucleotides read TGTGCCAGCAGCGTAGATCCAGGGAAGAGGACTGAAGCTTTCTTT.

The chain is built from TRBV5-1 and TRBJ1-1, with D possibly being TRBD1 (6 bases). V was pared by 0 bases and J by 4 bases, with 10 bases between. CDR1 and CDR2 (germline): SGHRS, YFSETQ. The CDR3 loop spans 14 amino acids. The CDR3 loop reads CASSLDTGPTEAFF. CDR3 sequence (DNA): TGCGCCAGCAGCTTGGATACAGGGCCCACTGAAGCTTTCTTT.

Only one count was recorded for this clone. The DNA for the CDR3 is TGTGCCATCAGTGAGTCCCGGACAGGGGGAGATGGCTACACCTTC. As protein: CAISESRTGGDGYTF. The V gene is TRBV10-3, the J gene TRBJ1-2; 10 nucleotides align to TRBD1. V shed 0 bases and J 6 bases; nucleotides not matched to a gene: 4. CDR3 length: 15 amino acids. The germline V gene encodes CDR1 ENHRY and CDR2 SYGVKD.

The chain is built from TRBV5-5 and TRBJ2-1, with 13 bases that match TRBD2. Unmatched junction bases numbered 17, after V lost 5 bases and J lost 6 bases. The germline gives CDR1 SGHKS, CDR2 YYEKEE (reference sequence). The CDR3 totals 19 residues. CDR3 DNA: TGTGCCAGCAGTTTGTTCCTCGGGGTACTAGCGGGAGGGCCCAATGAGCAGTTCTTC. This gives the protein CASSLFLGVLAGGPNEQFF.

This chain links TRBV7-2 with TRBJ2-1; TRBD2 agrees at 8 bases. This CDR3 is 15 amino acids long. Trimming cost V 2 bases and J 2 bases; bases outside gene matches: 2. CDR1 and CDR2 (germline): SGHTA, FQGNSA. CDR3: CASSLIGRAYNEQFF. The CDR3 nucleotides read TGTGCCAGCAGCTTAATCGGGAGGGCCTACAATGAGCAGTTCTTC.

The chain recombines TRBV28 with TRBJ2-5, with TRBD1 matching 7 bases. The CDR3 loop spans 13 amino acids. Germline V gives CDR1 MDHEN, CDR2 SYDVKM. V was clipped by 6 bases and J by 4 bases; unmatched bases: 5. The CDR3 nucleotides read TGTGCCAGCAGGTCGACAGGGCGAGAGACCCAGTACTTC. It yields the protein CASRSTGRETQYF. Based on the CDR3 plus reference TRBV28 and TRBJ2-5, the full variable domain is DVKVTQSSRYLVKRTGEKVFLECVQDMDHENMFWYRQDPGLGLRLIYFSYDVKMKEKGDIPEGYSVSREKKERFSLILESASTNQTSMYLCASRSTGRETQYFGPGTRLLVL.

The chain is built from TRBV6-1 and TRBJ1-3, with D tentatively TRBD1 (6 bases). The CDR3 runs 18 residues. Germline assignment: CDR1 MNHNS and CDR2 SASEGT. V was pared by 3 bases and J by 5 bases, with 23 bases between. The CDR3 sequence is CASSDAPGQLRNRNTIYF. In DNA, the CDR3 is TGTGCCAGCAGTGACGCCCCCGGACAGCTCCGTAATAGAAACACCATATATTTT.

Here the CDR3 DNA reads TGTGCCAGCAGTGAATTGGGACAGGGGGGGACCGGGGAGCTGTTTTTT. It translates to CASSELGQGGTGELFF. V is TRBV25-1 and J is TRBJ2-2, with 11 bases lining up with TRBD1. With V trimmed by 1 base and J by 5 bases, 3 bases remained unmatched. The germline V gene encodes CDR1 MGHDK and CDR2 SYGVNS. This CDR3 spans 16 amino acids. The whole variable domain, filled in from reference TRBV25-1 and TRBJ2-2, reads EADIYQTPRYLVIGTGKKITLECSQTMGHDKMYWYQQDPGMELHLIHYSYGVNSTEKGDLSSESTVSRIRTEHFPLTLESARPSHTSQYLCASSELGQGGTGELFFGEGSRLTVL.

V usage is TRBV4-3 and J usage is TRBJ1-4; 10 nucleotides agree with TRBD1. The V gene's germline CDR1 is LGHNA and CDR2 YSLEER. The CDR3 covers 14 residues. V lost 0 bases, J lost 10 bases, and 2 bases stayed unmatched. The CDR3 coding sequence is TGCGCCAGCAGCCAAGAGACAGGGGGCGGAAAACTGTTTTTT. Its translation is CASSQETGGGKLFF.

The rearrangement uses TRBV19 and TRBJ2-1; TRBD2 matches at 7 bases. The CDR3 has 15 amino acids. Germline V gene data show CDR1 as LNHDA and CDR2 as SQIVND (reference sequence). The V gene end was trimmed by 3 bases and the J gene end by 6 bases; junction bases not matched to a gene: 8. This chain's CDR3 is CASSIRRLASNEQFF. The CDR3 coding sequence is TGTGCCAGTAGTATTAGAAGACTAGCAAGCAATGAGCAGTTCTTC.

The V and J genes are TRBV19 and TRBJ1-1; D unresolved. The CDR3 is 12 amino acids. V lost 1 base, J lost 8 bases, and 8 bases lay in between. The germline gives CDR1 LNHDA, CDR2 SQIVND (reference sequence). This CDR3 reads CASSIGAQEAFF. The CDR3 DNA is TGTGCCAGTAGTATAGGGGCACAGGAAGCTTTCTTT.

This clone has just one count. V usage is TRBV11-2 and J usage is TRBJ2-5; TRBD2 aligns across 14 bases. V was clipped by 0 bases and J by 5 bases; unmatched bases: 8. The CDR3 is 18 amino acids. The germline V gene encodes CDR1 SGHAT and CDR2 FQNNGV. CDR3 in DNA: TGTGCCAGCAGCTTAGATAACCAGGGACTAGCGGGAGTTGAGACCCAGTACTTC. This sequence encodes CASSLDNQGLAGVETQYF.